What follows is one T cell receptor (beta chain) and its context. The PCR employed 60 Vbeta primers together with 13 Jbeta primers. Sequenced by immunoSEQ multiplex PCR; TCRdb stores in-frame clones only, minus some. Here the sample spans approximately 160,000 clones, about 78% being singletons. This sample is drawn from a study of cytomegalovirus exposure and HLA in healthy donors. The CDR3 is 11 amino acids. V shed 5 bases and J 9 bases; nucleotides not matched to a gene: 3. Germline V gene sequence: CDR1 DFQATT, CDR2 SNEGSKA (reference sequence). The chain combines TRBV20-1 with TRBJ2-7; 11 bases are a match to TRBD1. The receptor was derived from a woman between 45 and 60 years old in good health and CMV-seropositive. Sequenced material: PBMCs. CDR3 coding DNA: TGCAGTGCTTCGGGACAGGGGGGGCAGTACTTC. Encoded protein: CSASGQGGQYF.